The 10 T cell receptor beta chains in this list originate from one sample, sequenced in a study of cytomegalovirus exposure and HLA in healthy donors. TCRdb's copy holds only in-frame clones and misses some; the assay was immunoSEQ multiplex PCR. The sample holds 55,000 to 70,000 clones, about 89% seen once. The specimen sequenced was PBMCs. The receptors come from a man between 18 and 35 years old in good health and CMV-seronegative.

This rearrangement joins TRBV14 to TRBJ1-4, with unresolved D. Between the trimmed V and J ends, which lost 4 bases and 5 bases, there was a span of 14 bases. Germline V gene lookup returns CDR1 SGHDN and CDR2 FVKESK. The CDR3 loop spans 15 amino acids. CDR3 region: CASSPRAAINEKLFF. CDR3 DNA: TGTGCCAGCAGCCCGAGGGCAGCGATCAATGAAAAACTGTTTTTT.

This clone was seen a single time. DNA for the CDR3: TGCGCCAGCAGCTTTGGGGCGATAGACACTGAAGCTTTCTTT. It encodes CASSFGAIDTEAFF. The chain combines TRBV5-1 with TRBJ1-1; tentative D call: TRBD1 (5 bases). Germline loops: CDR1 SGHRS, CDR2 YFSETQ. The CDR3 loop spans 14 amino acids. The V gene lost 2 bases and the J gene lost 3 bases, with 11 bases spanning the gap.

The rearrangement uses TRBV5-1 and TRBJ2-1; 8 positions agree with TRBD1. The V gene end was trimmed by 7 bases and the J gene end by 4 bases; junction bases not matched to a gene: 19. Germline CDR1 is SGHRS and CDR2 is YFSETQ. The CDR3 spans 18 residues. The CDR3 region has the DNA TGCGCCAGCTCCTATAGGTTCCCTCAAACAGGGGGTTACAATGAGCAGTTCTTC. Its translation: CASSYRFPQTGGYNEQFF.

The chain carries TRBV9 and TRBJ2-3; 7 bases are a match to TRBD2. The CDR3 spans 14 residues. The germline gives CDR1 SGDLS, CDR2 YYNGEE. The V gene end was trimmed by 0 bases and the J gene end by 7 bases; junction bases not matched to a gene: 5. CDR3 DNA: TGTGCCAGCAGCGTAGGCCTAGCGGAAAATACGCAGTATTTT. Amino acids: CASSVGLAENTQYF. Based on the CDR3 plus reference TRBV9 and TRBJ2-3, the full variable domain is DSGVTQTPKHLITATGQRVTLRCSPRSGDLSVYWYQQSLDQGLQFLIQYYNGEERAKGNILERFSAQQFPDLHSELNLSSLELGDSALYFCASSVGLAENTQYFGPGTRLTVL.

This chain's CDR3 is CASSLSQLYGYTF. As DNA, the CDR3 is TGTGCCAGCAGTTTATCACAGCTCTATGGCTACACCTTC. The V and J genes are TRBV28 and TRBJ1-2; D gene uncertain. The length of the CDR3 is 13 residues. Looked up from germline, CDR1 is MDHEN and CDR2 is SYDVKM. Deletions cut 1 base from V and 4 bases from J, with 7 bases between.

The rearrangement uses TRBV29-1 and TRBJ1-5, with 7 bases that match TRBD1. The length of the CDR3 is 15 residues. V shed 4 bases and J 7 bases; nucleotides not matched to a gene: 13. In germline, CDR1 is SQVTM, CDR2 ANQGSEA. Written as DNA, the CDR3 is TGCAGCGTTGCTCCGGCTGACAGGGTTCAGCAGCCCCAGCATTTT. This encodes CSVAPADRVQQPQHF.

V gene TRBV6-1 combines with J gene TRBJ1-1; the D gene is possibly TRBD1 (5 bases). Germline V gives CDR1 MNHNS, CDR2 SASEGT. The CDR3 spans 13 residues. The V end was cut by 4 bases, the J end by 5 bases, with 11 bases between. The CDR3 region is CASSGSGTTEAFF. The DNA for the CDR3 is TGTGCCAGCAGTGGTAGTGGGACTACTGAAGCTTTCTTT.

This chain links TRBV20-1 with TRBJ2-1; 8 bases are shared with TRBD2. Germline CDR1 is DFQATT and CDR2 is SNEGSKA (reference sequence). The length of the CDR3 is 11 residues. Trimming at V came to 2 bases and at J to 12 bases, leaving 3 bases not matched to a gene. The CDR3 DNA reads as TGCAGTGCTAGACAGCTAGCGGGGCAGTTCTTC. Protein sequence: CSARQLAGQFF.

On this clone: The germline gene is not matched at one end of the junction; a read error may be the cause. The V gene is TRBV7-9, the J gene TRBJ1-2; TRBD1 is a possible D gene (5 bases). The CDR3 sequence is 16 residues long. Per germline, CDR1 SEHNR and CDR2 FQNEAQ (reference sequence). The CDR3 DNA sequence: TGTGCCAGCAGCTTATCCGGGGGGACCACTAACTGTGGCTACACCTTC. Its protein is CASSLSGGTTNCGYTF.

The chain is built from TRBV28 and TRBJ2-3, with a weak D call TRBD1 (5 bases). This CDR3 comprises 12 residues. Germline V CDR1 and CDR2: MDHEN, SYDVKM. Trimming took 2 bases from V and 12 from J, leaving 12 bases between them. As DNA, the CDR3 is TGTGCCAGCAGTTTAATGGCAGGGTTACAGTATTTT. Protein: CASSLMAGLQYF.